This TCR beta chain was recovered during a study of cytomegalovirus exposure and HLA in healthy donors. Study results and limitations: The tendency of first-cohort TCR clusters to co-occur in the 100 to 150 validation repertoires emerged from a later analysis. There were some public TCRs occurring in many donors, but most TCR sequences were rare.

Sequencing was performed with immunoSEQ multiplex PCR; in TCRdb, only in-frame clones are kept and a portion is missing. The table shows about 55,000 clones, with over 75% occurring only once. Regarding this clone: Its matching antigen is unknown.

The donors were in the roughly 120-subject validation cohort, distinct from the 666-subject first cohort. The CDR3 extends over 12 amino acids. The V gene lost 6 bases and the J gene lost 5 bases, with 7 bases spanning the gap. Germline loops: CDR1 MNHEY, CDR2 SMNVEV (reference sequence). Sequenced material: PBMCs. This sequence originates from a man aged 18-30 years in good health and CMV-seronegative. The chain joins TRBV27 to TRBJ2-2, with D possibly TRBD2 on 6 matching bases. The CDR3 DNA follows: TGTGCCAGCAGGACTAGGACCGGGGAGCTGTTTTTT. Protein sequence: CASRTRTGELFF.